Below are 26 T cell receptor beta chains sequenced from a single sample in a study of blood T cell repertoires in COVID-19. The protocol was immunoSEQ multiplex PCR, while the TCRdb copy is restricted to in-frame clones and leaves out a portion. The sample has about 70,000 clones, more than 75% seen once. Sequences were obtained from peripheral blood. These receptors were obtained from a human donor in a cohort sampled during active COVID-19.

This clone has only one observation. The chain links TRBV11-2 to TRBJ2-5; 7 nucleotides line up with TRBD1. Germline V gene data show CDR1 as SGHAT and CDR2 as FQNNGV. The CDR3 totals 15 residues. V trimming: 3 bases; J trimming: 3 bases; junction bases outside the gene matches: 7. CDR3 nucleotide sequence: TGTGCCAGCAGCTTCTCCACTGGGACAGAAGAGACCCAGTACTTC. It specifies CASSFSTGTEETQYF.

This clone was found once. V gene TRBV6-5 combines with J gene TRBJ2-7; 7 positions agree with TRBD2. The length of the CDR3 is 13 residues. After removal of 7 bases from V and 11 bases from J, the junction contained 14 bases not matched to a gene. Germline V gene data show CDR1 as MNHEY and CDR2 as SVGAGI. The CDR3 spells CASKTPGGREEYF. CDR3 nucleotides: TGTGCCAGCAAAACCCCCGGGGGGAGAGAGGAGTACTTC.

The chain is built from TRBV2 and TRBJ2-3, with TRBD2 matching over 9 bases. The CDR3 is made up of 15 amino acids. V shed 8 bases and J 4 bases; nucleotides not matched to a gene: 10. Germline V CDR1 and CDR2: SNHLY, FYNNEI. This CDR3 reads CASYMAGGQSDTQYF. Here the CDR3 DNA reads TGTGCCAGCTATATGGCGGGGGGGCAGTCAGATACGCAGTATTTT.

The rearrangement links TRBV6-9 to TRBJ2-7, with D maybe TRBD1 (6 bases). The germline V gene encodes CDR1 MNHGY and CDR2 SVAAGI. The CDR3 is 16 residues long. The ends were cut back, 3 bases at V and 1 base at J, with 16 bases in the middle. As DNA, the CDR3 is TGTGCCAGCAGTTACCGCCACGGACAGATGTCCTACGAGCAGTACTTC. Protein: CASSYRHGQMSYEQYF.

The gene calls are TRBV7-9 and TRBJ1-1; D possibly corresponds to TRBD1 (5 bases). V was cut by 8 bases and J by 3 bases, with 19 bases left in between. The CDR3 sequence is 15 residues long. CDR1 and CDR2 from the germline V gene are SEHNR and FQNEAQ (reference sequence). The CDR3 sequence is CASRWAAGGYTEAFF. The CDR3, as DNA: TGTGCCAGCCGCTGGGCCGCGGGGGGGTACACTGAAGCTTTCTTT.

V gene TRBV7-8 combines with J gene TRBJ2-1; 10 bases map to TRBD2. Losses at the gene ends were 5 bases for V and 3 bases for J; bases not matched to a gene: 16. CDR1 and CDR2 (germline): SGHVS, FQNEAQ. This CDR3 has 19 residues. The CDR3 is CASSPQVAGGLTSYNEQFF. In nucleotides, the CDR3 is TGTGCCAGCAGCCCCCAGGTAGCGGGGGGCCTCACGAGCTACAATGAGCAGTTCTTC.

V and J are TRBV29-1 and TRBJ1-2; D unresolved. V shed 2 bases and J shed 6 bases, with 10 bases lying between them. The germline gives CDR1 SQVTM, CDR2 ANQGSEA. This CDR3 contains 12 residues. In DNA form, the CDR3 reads TGCAGCGTTGAATCGGTGGGCCATGGCTACACCTTC. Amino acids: CSVESVGHGYTF.

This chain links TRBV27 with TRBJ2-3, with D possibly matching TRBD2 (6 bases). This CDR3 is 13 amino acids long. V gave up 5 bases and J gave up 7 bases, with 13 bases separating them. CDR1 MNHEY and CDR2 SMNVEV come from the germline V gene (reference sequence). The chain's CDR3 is CASSRLGGYTQYF. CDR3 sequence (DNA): TGTGCCAGCAGTAGACTCGGGGGTTATACGCAGTATTTT.

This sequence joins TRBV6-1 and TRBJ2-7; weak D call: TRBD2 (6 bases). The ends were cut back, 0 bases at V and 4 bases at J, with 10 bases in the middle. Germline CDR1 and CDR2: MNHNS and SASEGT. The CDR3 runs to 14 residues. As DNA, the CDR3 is TGTGCCAGCAGTGAAGCGCTGCGGGGATACGAGCAGTACTTC. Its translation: CASSEALRGYEQYF.

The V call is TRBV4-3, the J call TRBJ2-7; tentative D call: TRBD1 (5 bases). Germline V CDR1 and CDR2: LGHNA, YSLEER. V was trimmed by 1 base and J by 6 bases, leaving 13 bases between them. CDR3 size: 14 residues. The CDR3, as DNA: TGCGCCAGCAGCCAAGTAGGGGCGCCCCGCGAGCAGTACTTC. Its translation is CASSQVGAPREQYF.

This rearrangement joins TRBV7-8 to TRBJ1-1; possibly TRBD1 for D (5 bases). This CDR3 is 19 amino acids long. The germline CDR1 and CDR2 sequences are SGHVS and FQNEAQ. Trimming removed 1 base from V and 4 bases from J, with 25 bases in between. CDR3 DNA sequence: TGTGCCAGCAGCTTAGGATCCCAGGGTTTCGGTAATCTAGGCACTGAAGCTTTCTTT. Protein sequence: CASSLGSQGFGNLGTEAFF.

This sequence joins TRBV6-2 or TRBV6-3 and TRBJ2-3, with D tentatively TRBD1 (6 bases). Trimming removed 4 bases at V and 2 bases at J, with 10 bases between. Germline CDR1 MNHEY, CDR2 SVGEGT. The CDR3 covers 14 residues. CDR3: CASSSDRYTDTQYF. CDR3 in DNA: TGTGCCAGCAGTTCCGACAGGTACACAGATACGCAGTATTTT.

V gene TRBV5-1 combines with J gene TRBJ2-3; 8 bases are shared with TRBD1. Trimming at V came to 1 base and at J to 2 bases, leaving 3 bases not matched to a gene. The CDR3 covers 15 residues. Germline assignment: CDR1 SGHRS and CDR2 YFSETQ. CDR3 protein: CASSLTGGFTDTQYF. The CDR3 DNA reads TGCGCCAGCAGCTTGACAGGGGGGTTCACAGATACGCAGTATTTT.

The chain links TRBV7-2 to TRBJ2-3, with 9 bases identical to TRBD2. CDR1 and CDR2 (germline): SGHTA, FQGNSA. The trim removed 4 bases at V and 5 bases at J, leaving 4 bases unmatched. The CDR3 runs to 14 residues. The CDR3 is CASSSPSGEDTQYF. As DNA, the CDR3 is TGTGCCAGCAGCTCACCTAGCGGGGAAGATACGCAGTATTTT.

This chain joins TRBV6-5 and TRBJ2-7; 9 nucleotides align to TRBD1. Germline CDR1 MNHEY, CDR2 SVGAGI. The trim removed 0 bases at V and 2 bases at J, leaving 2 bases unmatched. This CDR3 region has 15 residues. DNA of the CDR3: TGTGCCAGCAGTTACTCCCGGGACAGGGCCTACGAGCAGTACTTC. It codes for CASSYSRDRAYEQYF.

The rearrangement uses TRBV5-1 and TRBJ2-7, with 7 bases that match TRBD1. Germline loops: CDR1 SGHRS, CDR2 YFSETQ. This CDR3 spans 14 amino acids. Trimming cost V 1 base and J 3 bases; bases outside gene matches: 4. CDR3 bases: TGCGCCAGCAGCTTGTCCCGGGACAGCTACGAGCAGTACTTC. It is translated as CASSLSRDSYEQYF. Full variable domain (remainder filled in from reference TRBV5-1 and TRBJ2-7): KAGVTQTPRYLIKTRGQQVTLSCSPISGHRSVSWYQQTPGQGLQFLFEYFSETQRNKGNFPGRFSGRQFSNSRSEMNVSTLELGDSALYLCASSLSRDSYEQYFGPGTRLTVT.

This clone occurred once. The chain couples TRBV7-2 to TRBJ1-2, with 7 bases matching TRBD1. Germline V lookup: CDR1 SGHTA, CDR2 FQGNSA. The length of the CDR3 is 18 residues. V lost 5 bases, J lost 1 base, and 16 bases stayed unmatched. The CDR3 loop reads CASSPGGDSQGGNYGYTF. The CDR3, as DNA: TGTGCCAGCAGCCCCGGGGGGGACAGCCAAGGGGGTAACTATGGCTACACCTTC.

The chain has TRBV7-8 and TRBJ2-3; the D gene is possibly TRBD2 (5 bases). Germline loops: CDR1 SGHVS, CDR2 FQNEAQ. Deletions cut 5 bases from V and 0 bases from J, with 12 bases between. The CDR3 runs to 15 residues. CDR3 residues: CASSHQAASTDTQYF. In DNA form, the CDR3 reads TGTGCCAGCAGCCACCAAGCGGCTAGCACAGATACGCAGTATTTT.

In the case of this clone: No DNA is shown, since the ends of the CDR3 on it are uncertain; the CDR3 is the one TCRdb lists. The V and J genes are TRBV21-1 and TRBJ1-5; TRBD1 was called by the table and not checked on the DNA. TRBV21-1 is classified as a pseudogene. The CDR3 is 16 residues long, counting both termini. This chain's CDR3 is CASSKVGQGAIQPQHF.

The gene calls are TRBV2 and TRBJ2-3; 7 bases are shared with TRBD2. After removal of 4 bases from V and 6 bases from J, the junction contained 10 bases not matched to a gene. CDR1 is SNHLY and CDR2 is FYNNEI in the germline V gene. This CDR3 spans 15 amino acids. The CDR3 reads CASSGGAGPRDTQYF. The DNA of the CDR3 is TGTGCCAGCAGTGGGGGAGCGGGACCTCGGGATACGCAGTATTTT. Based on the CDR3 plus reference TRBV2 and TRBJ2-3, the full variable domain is EPEVTQTPSHQVTQMGQEVILRCVPISNHLYFYWYRQILGQKVEFLVSFYNNEISEKSEIFDDQFSVERPDGSNFTLKIRSTKLEDSAMYFCASSGGAGPRDTQYFGPGTRLTVL.

DNA of the CDR3: TGCAGCGTTGAAGGAATCGGACAGGGGACAGATACGCAGTATTTT. It encodes CSVEGIGQGTDTQYF. This chain joins TRBV29-1 and TRBJ2-3; TRBD1 matches at 9 bases. The CDR3 extends over 15 amino acids. In germline, CDR1 is SQVTM, CDR2 ANQGSEA. Trimming removed 1 base from V and 3 bases from J; junction bases left unmatched: 5.

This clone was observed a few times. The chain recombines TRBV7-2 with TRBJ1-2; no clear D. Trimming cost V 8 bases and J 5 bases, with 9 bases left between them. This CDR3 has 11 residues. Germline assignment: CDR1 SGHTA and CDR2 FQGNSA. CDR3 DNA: TGTGCCAGCTCGGCGGCATATGGCTACACCTTC. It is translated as CASSAAYGYTF.

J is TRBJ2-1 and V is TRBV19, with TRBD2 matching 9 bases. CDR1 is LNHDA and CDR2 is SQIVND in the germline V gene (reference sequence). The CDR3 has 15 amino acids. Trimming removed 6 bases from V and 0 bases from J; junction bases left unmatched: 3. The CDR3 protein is CASRLAGYSYNEQFF. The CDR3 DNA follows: TGTGCCAGTAGGCTAGCGGGGTACTCCTACAATGAGCAGTTCTTC.

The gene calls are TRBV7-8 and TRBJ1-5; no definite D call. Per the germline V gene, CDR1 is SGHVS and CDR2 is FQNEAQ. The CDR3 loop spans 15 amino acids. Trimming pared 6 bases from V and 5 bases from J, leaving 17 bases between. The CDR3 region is CASRSQPAGDQPQHF. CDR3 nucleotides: TGTGCCAGCAGATCACAACCAGCCGGGGATCAGCCCCAGCATTTT.

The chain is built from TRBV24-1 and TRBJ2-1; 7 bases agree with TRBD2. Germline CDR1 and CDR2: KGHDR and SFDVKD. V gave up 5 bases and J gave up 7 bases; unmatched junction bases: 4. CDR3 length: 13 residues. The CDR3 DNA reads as TGTGCCACCAGTGGGGACGGGGGGAATGAGCAGTTCTTC. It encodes CATSGDGGNEQFF.

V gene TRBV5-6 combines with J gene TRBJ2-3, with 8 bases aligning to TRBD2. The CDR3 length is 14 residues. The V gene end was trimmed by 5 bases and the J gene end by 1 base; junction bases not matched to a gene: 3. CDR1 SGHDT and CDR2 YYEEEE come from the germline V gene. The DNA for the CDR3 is TGTGCCAGCAGTTATAGCGGGGGCACAGATACGCAGTATTTT. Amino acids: CASSYSGGTDTQYF.